This TCR beta chain was profiled in a study of shared clonotypes between healthy human individuals. Naive CD8 cells lacked CD45RO, underwent positive selection for CCR7 and left out terminally differentiated effector memory CD45RA+ cells. The donors, all of them Caucasian adults, lived in Nashville, Tennessee. Generated by immunoSEQ multiplex PCR, the TCRdb table keeps only in-frame clones and is missing some. In the table there are about 2.2 million clones, roughly 95% of which are singletons. This clone was observed a few times. Other DNA sequences in this specimen translate into the identical CDR3. Germline CDR1 and CDR2: LNHDA and SQIVND (reference sequence). V shed 3 bases and J 2 bases; nucleotides not matched to a gene: 1. This CDR3 has 14 amino acids.

The clonotype was recovered from a man younger than 30 in good health. Some clones in this sample may be carry-over from other donors' samples. The chain employs TRBV19 and TRBJ2-7, with TRBD1 matching over 10 bases. The sample comprised naive CD8+ T cells from PBMCs. CDR3 sequence: CASSIGTGAYEQYF. CDR3 coding DNA: TGTGCCAGTAGTATCGGGACAGGGGCCTACGAGCAGTACTTC.